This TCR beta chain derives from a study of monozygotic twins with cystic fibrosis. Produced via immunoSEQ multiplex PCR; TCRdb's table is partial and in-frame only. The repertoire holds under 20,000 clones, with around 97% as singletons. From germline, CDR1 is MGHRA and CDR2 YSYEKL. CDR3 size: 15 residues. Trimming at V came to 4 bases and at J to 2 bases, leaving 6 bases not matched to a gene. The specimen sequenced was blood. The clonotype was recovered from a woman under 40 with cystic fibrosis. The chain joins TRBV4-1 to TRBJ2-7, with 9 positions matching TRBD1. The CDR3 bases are TGCGCCAGCAGCCCTGGGACAGGGACCACCTACGAGCAGTACTTC. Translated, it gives CASSPGTGTTYEQYF.